These 20 T cell receptor beta chains share one sample of origin, sequenced in a study of CD8 T cells in Susac syndrome. Reverse transcription of 0.5 to 1 ug RNA was performed with random hexamers. In TCRdb, the immunoSEQ multiplex PCR reads were re-called with MiXCR into one record per CDR3 protein. Of about 190,000 distinct CDR3 sequences in the sample, 85% to 95% were seen once. The sample comprised CD4+ T cells from PBMCs. The receptors stem from a human donor in good health.

The genes are TRBV12-3 or TRBV12-4 and TRBJ2-7, with D possibly TRBD2 on 6 matching bases. V dropped 4 bases and J dropped 3 bases, with 22 bases sitting between them. The CDR3 sequence is 17 residues long. CDR3 in amino acids: CASSYSSTGTGSYEQYF. CDR3 in DNA: TGTGCCAGCAGTTACTCGAGTACCGGGACTGGGAGCTACGAGCAGTACTTC.

Here the CDR3 reads CASSLRLAGDEQFF. CDR3 nucleotide sequence: TGCGCCAGCAGCTTGCGGCTAGCGGGAGATGAGCAGTTCTTC. The chain employs TRBV5-1 and TRBJ2-1; 10 nucleotides line up with TRBD2. The trim removed 1 base at V and 8 bases at J, leaving 3 bases unmatched. CDR3 size: 14 residues. Germline V CDR1 and CDR2: SGHRS, YFSETQ.

This chain uses TRBV7-2 with TRBJ2-6, with unresolved D. CDR3 length: 15 residues. V lost 1 base and J 2 bases, leaving 6 bases between the germline ends. Germline V gives CDR1 SGHTA, CDR2 FQGNSA. CDR3 nucleotide sequence: TGTGCCAGCAGCTTAGTTGGGACTGGGGCCAACGTCCTGACTTTC. As protein: CASSLVGTGANVLTF.

This chain connects TRBV10-3 to TRBJ2-3; the match to TRBD1 covers 11 bases. This CDR3 has 15 amino acids. Germline V gene lookup returns CDR1 ENHRY and CDR2 SYGVKD. V lost 6 bases, J lost 5 bases, and 7 bases stayed unmatched. The CDR3 bases are TGTGCCATCAGATCGGGACAGGGGGAATTAGATACGCAGTATTTT. Translating gives CAIRSGQGELDTQYF.

The chain is built from TRBV15 and TRBJ2-5; D might be TRBD1 (6 bases). CDR1 LNHNV and CDR2 YYDKDF come from the germline V gene (reference sequence). This CDR3 has 12 residues. The V and J ends lost 7 bases and 1 base respectively, with 7 bases between them. CDR3 bases: TGTGCCACCACCAGGGGCCAAGAGACCCAGTACTTC. Amino acids: CATTRGQETQYF.

V usage is TRBV12-3 or TRBV12-4 and J usage is TRBJ2-3; a weak D match, TRBD2 (6 bases). V lost 3 bases to trimming and J lost 5 bases, with 12 bases between them. This CDR3 has 14 residues. CDR3 nucleotide sequence: TGTGCCAGCAGTTTTAGGCGGGGAGGAGATACGCAGTATTTT. Translation gives CASSFRRGGDTQYF.

The V call is TRBV9, the J call TRBJ1-1, with a possible D match to TRBD1 (5 bases). Germline CDR1 is SGDLS and CDR2 is YYNGEE. V shed 1 base and J shed 4 bases, with 11 bases lying between them. There are 14 residues in the CDR3. The CDR3 bases are TGTGCCAGCAGCGTAACAGGCAGCGGCACTGAAGCTTTCTTT. This translates into CASSVTGSGTEAFF.

This clonotype was seen a handful of times. The V call is TRBV7-6, the J call TRBJ2-2, with TRBD1 as a possible D gene (6 bases). The germline CDR1 and CDR2 sequences are SGHVS and FNYEAQ. The CDR3 has 18 amino acids. V was clipped by 5 bases and J by 0 bases, with 19 bases between them. The CDR3 reads CASSTRGQSLTNTGELFF. CDR3 bases: TGTGCCAGCAGCACCCGAGGACAGAGTTTAACGAACACCGGGGAGCTGTTTTTT.

The chain has TRBV7-2 and TRBJ1-4; a weak D match, TRBD1 (6 bases). The CDR3 has 16 residues. Trimming left V 1 base short and J 7 bases short, with 16 bases between. Germline CDR1 SGHTA, CDR2 FQGNSA. The CDR3 spells CASSLGVQGMGEKLFF. DNA for the CDR3: TGTGCCAGCAGCTTAGGGGTCCAGGGGATGGGTGAAAAACTGTTTTTT.

V and J are TRBV29-1 and TRBJ2-3, with 8 bases matching TRBD2. The V and J ends lost 3 bases and 6 bases, in that order; junction bases with no gene match: 8. The length of the CDR3 is 14 residues. Germline CDR1 reads SQVTM; CDR2 reads ANQGSEA. CDR3 bases: TGCAGCGTTGATCACGGGGGGGTCGCTGATACGCAGTATTTT. Amino acids: CSVDHGGVADTQYF.

This chain links TRBV30 with TRBJ2-3; 8 bases are a match to TRBD2. Germline CDR1 reads GTSNPN; CDR2 reads SVGIG (reference sequence). This CDR3 comprises 13 residues. J gave up 7 bases and V 4 bases, and 7 bases lay outside the gene matches. DNA of the CDR3: TGTGCCTGGACTAGCGGGCTTCTGAATACGCAGTATTTT. Amino acids: CAWTSGLLNTQYF.

This chain joins TRBV12-3 or TRBV12-4 and TRBJ2-2; D is unresolved. V gave up 7 bases and J gave up 4 bases, with 13 bases separating them. There are 14 residues in the CDR3. The DNA of the CDR3 is TGTGCCAGCAAATTTTTAACGGCCACCGGGGAGCTGTTTTTT. Its translation: CASKFLTATGELFF.

V gene TRBV15 combines with J gene TRBJ2-7, with 9 bases that match TRBD1. This CDR3 comprises 15 residues. The J segment lost 7 bases and the V segment lost 0 bases, leaving 7 bases of the junction unmatched. Per the germline V gene, CDR1 is LNHNV and CDR2 is YYDKDF (reference sequence). CDR3 bases: TGTGCCACCAGCAGAGATACAACAGGGGGCTTAGAGCAGTACTTC. It codes for CATSRDTTGGLEQYF. Full variable domain (remainder filled in from reference TRBV15 and TRBJ2-7): DAMVIQNPRYQVTQFGKPVTLSCSQTLNHNVMYWYQQKSSQAPKLLFHYYDKDFNNEADTPDNFQSRRPNTSFCFLDIRSPGLGDTAMYLCATSRDTTGGLEQYFGPGTRLTVT.

The chain is built from TRBV20-1 and TRBJ2-3; D is ambiguous. V shed 6 bases and J shed 0 bases, with 7 bases lying between them. The CDR3 contains 12 residues. Looked up from germline, CDR1 is DFQATT and CDR2 is SNEGSKA (reference sequence). The CDR3 DNA sequence: TGCAGTGCCCTCCTAAGCACAGATACGCAGTATTTT. It yields the protein CSALLSTDTQYF.

CDR3 residues: CSVEGGGSGANVLTF. The CDR3 DNA follows: TGCAGCGTTGAGGGGGGTGGCTCTGGGGCCAACGTCCTGACTTTC. V usage is TRBV29-1 and J usage is TRBJ2-6, with D possibly matching TRBD2 (6 bases). Trimming took off 3 bases at V and 0 bases at J, with 9 bases between the two ends. This CDR3 region has 15 residues. Germline CDR1 reads SQVTM; CDR2 reads ANQGSEA.

The chain joins TRBV24-1 to TRBJ2-3; D gene ambiguous. Looked up from germline, CDR1 is KGHDR and CDR2 is SFDVKD. V was clipped by 6 bases and J by 8 bases, with 11 bases between them. This CDR3 is 12 amino acids long. CDR3 DNA sequence: TGTGCCACCAGTCGCGACTGGAGTACGCAGTATTTT. It encodes CATSRDWSTQYF.

The V gene is TRBV7-2, the J gene TRBJ1-5; D unresolved. The CDR3 runs 13 residues. Germline lookup yields CDR1 SGHTA and CDR2 FQGNSA. Between the trimmed V and J ends, which lost 2 bases and 8 bases, there was a span of 10 bases. The CDR3 DNA follows: TGTGCCAGCAGCTTATTGGCGTTTGAGCCCCAGCATTTT. Its protein is CASSLLAFEPQHF. Using reference TRBV7-2 and TRBJ1-5 for the parts outside the CDR3, the full variable domain is GAGVSQSPSNKVTEKGKDVELRCDPISGHTALYWYRQSLGQGLEFLIYFQGNSAPDKSGLPSDRFSAERTGGSVSTLTIQRTQQEDSAVYLCASSLLAFEPQHFGDGTRLSIL.

The chain is built from TRBV3-1 and TRBJ1-6; D remains ambiguous. The CDR3 has 13 residues. Trimming removed 6 bases from V and 6 bases from J, with 9 bases in between. Germline-derived CDR1 and CDR2 are LGHDT and YNNKEL (reference sequence). The CDR3 reads CASSQQINSPLHF. The CDR3 DNA reads as TGTGCCAGCAGTCAGCAGATTAATTCACCCCTCCACTTT.

The table lists this clonotype with a count of one. The chain has TRBV20-1 and TRBJ1-5, with D tentatively TRBD1 (6 bases). Germline-derived CDR1 and CDR2 are DFQATT and SNEGSKA (reference sequence). The CDR3 is made up of 13 amino acids. Trimming removed 5 bases at V and 3 bases at J, with 11 bases between. The CDR3 region is CSAVTGPNQPQHF. CDR3 sequence (DNA): TGCAGTGCTGTCACAGGGCCCAATCAGCCCCAGCATTTT.

The chain employs TRBV5-4 and TRBJ2-1; TRBD2 matches 9 bases. V lost 10 bases, J lost 7 bases, and 12 bases stayed unmatched. The CDR3 contains 14 residues. From germline, CDR1 is SGHNT and CDR2 YYREEE (reference sequence). The CDR3 coding sequence is TGTGCCGGGGAATTAGCGGGAGTACTGAATGAGCAGTTCTTC. Protein product: CAGELAGVLNEQFF.